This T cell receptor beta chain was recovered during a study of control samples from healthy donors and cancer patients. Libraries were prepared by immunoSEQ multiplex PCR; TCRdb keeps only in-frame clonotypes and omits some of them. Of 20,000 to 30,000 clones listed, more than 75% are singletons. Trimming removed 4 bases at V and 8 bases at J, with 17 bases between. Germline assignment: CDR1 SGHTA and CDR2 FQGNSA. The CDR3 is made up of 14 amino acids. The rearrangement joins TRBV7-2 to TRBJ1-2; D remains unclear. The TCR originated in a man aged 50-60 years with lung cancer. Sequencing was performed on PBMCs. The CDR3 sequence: CASSSTQRAAGYTF. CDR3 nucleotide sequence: TGTGCCAGCAGCTCAACCCAGCGGGCGGCAGGCTACACCTTC. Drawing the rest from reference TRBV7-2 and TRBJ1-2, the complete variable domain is GAGVSQSPSNKVTEKGKDVELRCDPISGHTALYWYRQSLGQGLEFLIYFQGNSAPDKSGLPSDRFSAERTGGSVSTLTIQRTQQEDSAVYLCASSSTQRAAGYTFGSGTRLTVV.